This T cell receptor beta chain was captured by sequencing in a study of CD8+ T cells in alopecia areata. On the study more broadly: Oral tofacitinib (5 to 10 mg twice daily) was administered to treated patients.

Extraction and reverse transcription of RNA yielded cDNA as the sequencing template. The method was immunoSEQ multiplex PCR; TCRdb's version includes in-frame clones alone and lacks a portion of them. The data hold 150,000 to 200,000 clones, with around 71% observed a single time. Treatment described: oral pan-JAK inhibitor, 5-10 mg twice daily. Obtained from alopecia areata patients were lesional scalp punch biopsies along with peripheral blood. Germline-derived CDR1 and CDR2 are GTSNPN and SVGIG (reference sequence). Trimming cost V 5 bases and J 5 bases, with 10 bases left between them. CDR3 length: 12 amino acids.

The sample consisted of CD4+ T cells sorted from blood, taken at week 4, from a patient treated with tofacitinib. V and J are TRBV30 and TRBJ2-4, with no clear D. This sequence originates from a human donor with alopecia areata. CDR3 sequence: CAWRSVQNIQYF. Written as DNA, the CDR3 is TGTGCCTGGCGATCAGTCCAAAACATTCAGTACTTC.